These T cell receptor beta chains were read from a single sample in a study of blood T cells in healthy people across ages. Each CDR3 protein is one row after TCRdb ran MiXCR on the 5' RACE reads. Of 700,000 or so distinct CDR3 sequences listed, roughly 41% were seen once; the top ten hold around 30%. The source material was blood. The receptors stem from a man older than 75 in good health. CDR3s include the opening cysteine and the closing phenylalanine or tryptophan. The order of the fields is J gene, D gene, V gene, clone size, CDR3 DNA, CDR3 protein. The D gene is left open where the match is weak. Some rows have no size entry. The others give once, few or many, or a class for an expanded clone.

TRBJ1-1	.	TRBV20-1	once	TGCAGTGCTAGAGATTATCGCGGGGGGGGCACTGAAGCTTTCTTT	CSARDYRGGGTEAFF
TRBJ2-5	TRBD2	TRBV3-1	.	TGTGCCAGCGTGTCGGGGGGGCCTCAAGAGACCCAGTACTTC	CASVSGGPQETQYF
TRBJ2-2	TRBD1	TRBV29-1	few	TGCAGCGTTGAATCAGGGGGCGGGGAGCTGTTTTTT	CSVESGGGELFF
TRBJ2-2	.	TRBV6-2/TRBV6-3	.	TGTGCCAGCAGTTACCTGAAGCCCGGGGAGCTGTTTTTT	CASSYLKPGELFF
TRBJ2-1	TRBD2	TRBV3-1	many	TGTGCCAGCAGCCAAGGGAGCGGGGGAGACAATGAGCAGTTCTTC	CASSQGSGGDNEQFF
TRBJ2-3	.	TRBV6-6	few	TGTGCCAGCAGTTACTCAAGCACAGATACGCAGTATTTT	CASSYSSTDTQYF
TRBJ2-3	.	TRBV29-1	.	TGCAGCGTTGCGGGGGCTGGAGATACGCAGTATTTT	CSVAGAGDTQYF
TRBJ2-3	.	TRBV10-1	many	TGTGCCAGCAGTGAATCAGGGAGCACAGATACGCAGTATTTT	CASSESGSTDTQYF
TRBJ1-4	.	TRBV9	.	TGTGCCAGCAGCGTAGGTCCGACTCCAACTAATGAAAAGCTGTTTTTT	CASSVGPTPTNEKLFF
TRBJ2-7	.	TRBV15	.	TGTGCCACCAGCTCGGTTAGCAGGAGGTACGAGCAGTACTTC	CATSSVSRRYEQYF
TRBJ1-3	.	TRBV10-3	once	TGTGCCATCAGTGAGATGACAGGACACTCTGGAAACACCATATATTTT	CAISEMTGHSGNTIYF
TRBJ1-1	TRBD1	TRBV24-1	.	TGTGCCACCAGTGATTTTACAGGGGGCCCGGCTTTCTTT	CATSDFTGGPAFF
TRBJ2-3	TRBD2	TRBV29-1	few	TGCAGCGTTGAGGGACTAGCCACAGATACGCAGTATTTT	CSVEGLATDTQYF
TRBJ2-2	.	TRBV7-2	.	TGTGCCAGCAGCTTAAGGTCGCGGGAGCTGTTTTTT	CASSLRSRELFF
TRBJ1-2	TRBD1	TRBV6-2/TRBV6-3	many	TGTGCCAGCAGTTACTCGGGCAGGGGGAATGGCTACACCTTC	CASSYSGRGNGYTF
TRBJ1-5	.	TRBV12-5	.	TGTGCTAGTGGCCGGGACATCGAGCAGCCCCAGCATTTT	CASGRDIEQPQHF
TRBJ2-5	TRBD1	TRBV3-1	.	TGTGCCAGCTGCCAACCTGGACAGGGTGTTGGGACCCAGTACTTC	CASCQPGQGVGTQYF
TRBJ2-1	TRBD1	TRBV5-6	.	TGTGCCAGCAGTTCACCTCTCGGGACAGTACTCTACAATGAGCAGTTCTTC	CASSSPLGTVLYNEQFF
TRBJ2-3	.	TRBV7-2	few	TGTGCCAGCAGCCGAAGCGGATTCACTAGCACAGATACGCAGTATTTT	CASSRSGFTSTDTQYF
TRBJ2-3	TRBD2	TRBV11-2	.	TGTGCCAGCAGCAGACTAGCGGGGGGCCAGGGGACGCAGTATTTT	CASSRLAGGQGTQYF
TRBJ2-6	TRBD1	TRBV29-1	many	TGCAGCGTTGATTGGGGACAGGGGACCTCCAACGTCCTGACTTTC	CSVDWGQGTSNVLTF
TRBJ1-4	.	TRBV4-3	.	TGCGCCAGCAGCCAAGAGATGGGTGGGACCTCTGAAAAACTGTTTTTT	CASSQEMGGTSEKLFF
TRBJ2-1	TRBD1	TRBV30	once	TGTGCCTGGAGTTTAGGACAGGCCTACAATGAGCAGTTCTTC	CAWSLGQAYNEQFF
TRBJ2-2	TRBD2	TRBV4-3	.	TGCGCCAGCAGCCAAGAGGCTAGCGGGAGGGCCTGGGTCACCGGGGAGCTGTTTTTT	CASSQEASGRAWVTGELFF
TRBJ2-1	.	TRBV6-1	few	TGTGCCAGCCTGGGGGGCTTGGACAATGAGCAGTTCTTC	CASLGGLDNEQFF
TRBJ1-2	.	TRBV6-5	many	TGTGCCAGCAGCCCCACCGGCGAATTCTTCTTTCGGGGCTACACCTTC	CASSPTGEFFFRGYTF
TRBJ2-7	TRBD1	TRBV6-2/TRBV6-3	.	TGTGCCAGCAGTCACGGACAGGGGTTGTACGAGCAGTACTTC	CASSHGQGLYEQYF
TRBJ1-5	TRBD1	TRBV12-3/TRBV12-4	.	TGTGCCAGCAGTTTAGTACGCAGGGGGGAACAGCCCCAGCATTTT	CASSLVRRGEQPQHF
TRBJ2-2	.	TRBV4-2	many	TGTGCCAGCAGCCAAGATATGAGGGAGAGGGAGCTGTTTTTT	CASSQDMRERELFF
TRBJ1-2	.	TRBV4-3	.	TGCGCCAGCAGCCAGGAAGACGGGTTATCCCGCTATGGCTACACCTTC	CASSQEDGLSRYGYTF
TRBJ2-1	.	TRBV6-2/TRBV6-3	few	TGTGCCAGCAGCACAATCCCGAATGAGCAGTTCTTC	CASSTIPNEQFF
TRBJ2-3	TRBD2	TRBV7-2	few	TGTGCCAGCAGCGCAACTAGCGGGCAACGTGGCACAGATACGCAGTATTTT	CASSATSGQRGTDTQYF
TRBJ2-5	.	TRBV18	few	TGTGCCAGCTCACCAAGGCGGTGGGAGACCCAGTACTTC	CASSPRRWETQYF
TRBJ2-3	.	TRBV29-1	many	TGCAGCGTTGTCAGGGACACAGATACGCAGTATTTT	CSVVRDTDTQYF
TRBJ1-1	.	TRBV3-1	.	TGTGCCAGCAGCCCAAAGAGACAGAACACTGAAGCTTTCTTT	CASSPKRQNTEAFF
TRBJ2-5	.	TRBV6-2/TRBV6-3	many	TGTGCCAGCAGTGTTATGGAGACCCAGTACTTC	CASSVMETQYF
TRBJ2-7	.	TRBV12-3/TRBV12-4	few	TGTGCCAGCAGTTTCCCAGGAGGCAGGAGCTCCTACGAGCAGTACTTC	CASSFPGGRSSYEQYF
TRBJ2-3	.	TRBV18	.	TGTGCCAGCTCACCGGGTATAGGGAGCGAGAGCACAGATACGCAGTATTTT	CASSPGIGSESTDTQYF
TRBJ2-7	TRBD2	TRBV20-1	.	TGCAGTGCTATCGGACTAGCGGGGGGAACGGCGGCCTACGAGCAGTACTTC	CSAIGLAGGTAAYEQYF
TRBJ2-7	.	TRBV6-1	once	TGTGCCAGCAGTGAAATGGGACCCGAGCAGTACTTC	CASSEMGPEQYF
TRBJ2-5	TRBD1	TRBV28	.	TGTGCCAGCAGGACACAAACCGGGACAGGGAGAGAGCAGTACTTC	CASRTQTGTGREQYF
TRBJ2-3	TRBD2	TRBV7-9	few	TGTGCCAGCAGCTTAGCTAGCGGGAGCAATACGCAGTATTTT	CASSLASGSNTQYF
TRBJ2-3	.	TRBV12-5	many	TGTGCTAGCGCTTCGTGGGGGTACCTAGATACGCAGTATTTT	CASASWGYLDTQYF
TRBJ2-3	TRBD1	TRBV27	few	TGTGCCAGCAGTTTACCTTCACGGGGGACAGGGTCAATAGATACGCAGTATTTT	CASSLPSRGTGSIDTQYF
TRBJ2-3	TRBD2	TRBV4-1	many	TGCGCCAGCAGCCCCCGGACTAGCGGGGGAACAGATACGCAGTATTTT	CASSPRTSGGTDTQYF